The clone carrying this T cell receptor beta chain has a handful of counts. The antigen is not known. The sample originates from a study of T cell repertoires in cytomegalovirus infection. Study-wide background: CMV infection plus the matching HLA type was flagged by public TCR beta signatures.

Germline lookup yields CDR1 DFQATT and CDR2 SNEGSKA (reference sequence). CDR3 size: 14 residues. V gave up 4 bases and J gave up 3 bases; unmatched junction bases: 4. Study outcomes and limitations: Clonotypes of TCR beta that were HLA-C-restricted and CMV-specific dominated the ex vivo response. The cumulative frequency of public TCR beta families distinguished individuals who carried CMV together with the relevant HLA.

TCRdb independently ran MiXCR on the reads; one entry per CDR3 protein. Counted here are fewer than 200,000 distinct CDR3 sequences, more than 9% occurring once; the ten biggest clones make up roughly 5%. The sequenced material came from PBMCs. The sequence was obtained from a human donor in good health (CMV status not recorded). Some clones in this sample may be carry-over from other donors' samples. V gene TRBV20-1 combines with J gene TRBJ2-3, with 10 bases lining up with TRBD2. The CDR3 reads CSAITSGATDTQYF. CDR3 in DNA: TGCAGTGCTATTACTAGCGGGGCTACAGATACGCAGTATTTT.